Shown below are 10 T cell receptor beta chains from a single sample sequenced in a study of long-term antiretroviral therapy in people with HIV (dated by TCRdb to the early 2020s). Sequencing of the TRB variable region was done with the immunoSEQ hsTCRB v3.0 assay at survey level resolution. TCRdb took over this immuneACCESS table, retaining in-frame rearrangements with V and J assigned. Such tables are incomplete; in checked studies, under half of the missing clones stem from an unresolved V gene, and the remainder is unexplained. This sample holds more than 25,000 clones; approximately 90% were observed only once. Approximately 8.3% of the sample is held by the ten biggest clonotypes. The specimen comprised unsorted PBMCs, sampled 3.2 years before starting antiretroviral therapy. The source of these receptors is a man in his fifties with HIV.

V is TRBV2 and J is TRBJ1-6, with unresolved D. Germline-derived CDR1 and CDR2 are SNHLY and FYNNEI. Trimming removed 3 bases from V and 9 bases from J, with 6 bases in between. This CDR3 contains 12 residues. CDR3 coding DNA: TGTGCCAGCAGTGATTTGTCTTCACCCCTCCACTTT. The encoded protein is CASSDLSSPLHF.

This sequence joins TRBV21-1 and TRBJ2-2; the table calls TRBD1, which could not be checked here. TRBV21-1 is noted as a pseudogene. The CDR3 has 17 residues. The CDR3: CASSATGTGLNTGELFF. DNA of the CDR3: TGTGCCAGCAGCGCAACCGGGACAGGGTTGAACACCGGGGAGCTGTTTTTT.

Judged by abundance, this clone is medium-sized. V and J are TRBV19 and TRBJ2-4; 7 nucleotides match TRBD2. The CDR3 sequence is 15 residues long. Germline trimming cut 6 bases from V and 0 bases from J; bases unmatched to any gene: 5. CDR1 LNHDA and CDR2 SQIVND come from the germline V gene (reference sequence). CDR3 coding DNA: TGTGCCAGTAGGGGAGGGCCCCTAGCCAAAAACATTCAGTACTTC. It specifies CASRGGPLAKNIQYF.

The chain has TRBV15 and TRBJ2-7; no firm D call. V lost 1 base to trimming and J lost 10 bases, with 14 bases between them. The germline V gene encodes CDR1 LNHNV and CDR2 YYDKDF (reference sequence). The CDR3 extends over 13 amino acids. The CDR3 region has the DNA TGTGCCACCAGCAGAGGGCAGGCAGCCGACCAGTACTTC. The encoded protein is CATSRGQAADQYF.

This chain's CDR3 is CASSLRLASGETQYF. DNA for the CDR3: TGTGCCAGCAGCTTGCGACTAGCCTCGGGGGAGACCCAGTACTTC. The chain combines TRBV5-6 with TRBJ2-5, with 7 bases matching TRBD2. CDR1 SGHDT and CDR2 YYEEEE come from the germline V gene. This CDR3 has 15 amino acids. Trimming cost V 1 base and J 5 bases; bases outside gene matches: 8.

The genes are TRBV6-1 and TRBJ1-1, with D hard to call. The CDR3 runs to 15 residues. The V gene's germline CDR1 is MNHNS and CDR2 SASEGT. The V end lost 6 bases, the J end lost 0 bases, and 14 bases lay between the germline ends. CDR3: CASRAGWVMNTEAFF. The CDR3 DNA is TGTGCCAGCAGGGCGGGATGGGTCATGAACACTGAAGCTTTCTTT.

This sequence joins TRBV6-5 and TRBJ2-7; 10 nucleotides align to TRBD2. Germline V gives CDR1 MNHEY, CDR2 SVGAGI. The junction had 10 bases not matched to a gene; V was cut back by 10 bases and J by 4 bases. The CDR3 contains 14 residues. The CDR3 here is CATGPASGGYEQYF. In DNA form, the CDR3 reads TGTGCCACCGGTCCTGCTAGCGGGGGATACGAGCAGTACTTC.

The CDR3 nucleotides read TGTGCCAGCAGCTTAAATAGGGGCACAGATACGCAGTATTTT. Its protein is CASSLNRGTDTQYF. This chain uses TRBV7-2 with TRBJ2-3; no clear D gene. Germline V gene sequence: CDR1 SGHTA, CDR2 FQGNSA. The CDR3 totals 14 residues. Trimming took 2 bases from V and 1 from J, leaving 7 bases between them.

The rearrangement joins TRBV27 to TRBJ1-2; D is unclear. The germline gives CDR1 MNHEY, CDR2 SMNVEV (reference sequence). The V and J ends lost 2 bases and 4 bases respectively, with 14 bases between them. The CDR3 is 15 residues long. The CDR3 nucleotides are TGTGCCAGCAGTTTAACCCAATCCCCCATCTATGGCTACACCTTC. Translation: CASSLTQSPIYGYTF.

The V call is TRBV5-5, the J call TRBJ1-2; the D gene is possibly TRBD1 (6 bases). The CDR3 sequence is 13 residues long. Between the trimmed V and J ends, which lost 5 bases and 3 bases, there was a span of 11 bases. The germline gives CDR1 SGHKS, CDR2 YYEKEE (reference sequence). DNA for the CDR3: TGTGCCAGCAGGGGCAGGGGAGACTATGGCTACACCTTC. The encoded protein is CASRGRGDYGYTF.